The T cell receptor (beta chain) described here comes from a study of response to subunit inactivated influenza vaccine. TCRdb reanalysed the RT-PCR reads using MiXCR and keeps one entry per CDR3 protein. Of some 500,000 distinct CDR3 sequences detected, under 15% appear once; the ten largest clones hold under 15%. The study's findings and limits: A suggestion made by the authors is that each seasonal influenza vaccination recruits few new T cells.

In this sample, this clonotype turned up a few times. The target antigen is unknown. The CDR3 runs 14 residues. Germline V gene data show CDR1 as MDHEN and CDR2 as SYDVKM. V was clipped by 2 bases and J by 4 bases, with 11 bases between them. The receptor was isolated from a middle-aged man who received an inactivated influenza vaccine. The gene calls are TRBV28 and TRBJ2-5; a possible D gene is TRBD1 (5 bases). The starting material was PBMCs from blood, obtained roughly 46 days after vaccination. CDR3 bases: TGTGCCAGCAGTTTAATACAGGAGTTAGAGACCCAGTACTTC. Translating gives CASSLIQELETQYF.